Following are 4 T cell receptor beta chains from one sample sequenced in a study of Ad26.COV2.S vaccination and SARS-CoV-2 variants. The table came from immunoSEQ multiplex PCR; TCRdb's copy has only in-frame clones and leaves some out. The sample has about half a million clones; about 88% are singletons. Treatment reported: about 20 received Ad26.COV2.S at low or high dose, single or two shots; 5 received placebo; per-sample allocation not given. The investigators took samples on day 63 after the first vaccine or placebo injection. The specimen comprised peripheral blood, sampled in a trial of Ad26.COV2.S vaccine versus placebo. Every receptor here comes from a person aged 18-60 years who received the Ad26.COV2.S COVID-19 vaccine or a placebo.

V and J are TRBV3-1 (or the pseudogene TRBV3-2) and TRBJ2-7, with 10 bases fitting TRBD2. Trimming cost V 1 base and J 1 base; bases outside gene matches: 4. This CDR3 is built from 16 residues. Germline V lookup: CDR1 LGHDT, CDR2 YNNKEL (reference sequence). CDR3 nucleotides: TGTGCCAGCAGCCAAGCTAGCGGGAGCTTATCCTACGAGCAGTACTTC. Translation gives CASSQASGSLSYEQYF.

The chain combines TRBV14 with TRBJ2-5, with TRBD1 as a possible D gene (5 bases). The V end was cut by 2 bases, the J end by 5 bases, with 15 bases between. Germline CDR1 and CDR2: SGHDN and FVKESK. The CDR3 is 15 amino acids. The CDR3 DNA reads TGTGCCAGCAGCCAAATACAGGTCGGTCGGGAGACCCAGTACTTC. This encodes CASSQIQVGRETQYF.

The table lists this clone with a count of one. For the CDR3, the DNA is TGTGCCAGCAGCTTCGGCAGGGGGCCGGATACGCAGTATTTT. This gives the protein CASSFGRGPDTQYF. The chain combines TRBV7-9 with TRBJ2-3; TRBD1 aligns across 8 bases. Germline-derived CDR1 and CDR2 are SEHNR and FQNEAQ (reference sequence). Unmatched junction bases numbered 5, after V lost 3 bases and J lost 6 bases. The CDR3 loop spans 14 amino acids.

J is TRBJ2-3 and V is TRBV4-2; D is perhaps TRBD1 or TRBD2 (5 bases each). The CDR3 is made up of 14 amino acids. Germline CDR1 LGHNA, CDR2 YNFKEQ. V lost 4 bases and J lost 2, with 10 bases in between. CDR3 bases: TGTGCCAGCAGCCGGGGGAGTATCACAGATACGCAGTATTTT. Translating it yields CASSRGSITDTQYF.